This T cell receptor beta chain was found in a study of T-cell memory formation after mild COVID-19. CDR1 is KGHDR, CDR2 SFDVKD, per germline. This CDR3 has 13 amino acids. Between the trimmed V and J ends, which lost 5 bases and 0 bases, there was a span of 5 bases. TCRdb used MiXCR to reprocess the 5' RACE reads, holding one entry per CDR3 protein. The sample lists approximately 150,000 distinct CDR3 sequences; 6% to 6.5% were seen once. The sequence derives from an adult woman who had mild COVID-19 (a few samples of this study predate the infection). Cell type and time point are not known. Sequenced sample: PBMCs or a T cell subset sorted from them (not recorded which). The chain joins TRBV24-1 to TRBJ2-3; D remains unclear. CDR3 region: CATSAASTDTQYF. Written as DNA, the CDR3 is TGTGCCACCAGTGCTGCTAGCACAGATACGCAGTATTTT.